This passage covers 32 T cell receptor beta chains from one sample sequenced in a study of T cell clusters in autoimmune cytopenias. Each sample's input was 250 to 300 ng genomic DNA, roughly 40,000 genome equivalents. Multiplex touch-down PCR amplified TRB using TRB-A and TRB-B pools in one tube. TCRdb reprocessed the multiplex PCR reads, with one entry per CDR3 protein and no DNA. This specimen shows some 890 distinct CDR3 sequences; the ten leading clones hold about two thirds. The sequenced sample was peripheral blood. These receptors all stem from a human donor with an autoimmune cytopenia or autoimmune hepatitis (not recorded which).

The chain is built from TRBV27 and TRBJ1-2; lacking DNA, the TRBD1 call made by TCRdb goes unchecked. The V gene's germline CDR1 is MNHEY and CDR2 SMNVEV (reference sequence). The CDR3 has 20 amino acids. The CDR3 is CASYDFGTGGSGTRYDGYTF.

This clonotype is classed as medium-sized by frequency. This sequence joins TRBV29-1 and TRBJ2-1; checking the TCRdb D call of TRBD1 is not possible without DNA. Germline CDR1 is SQVTM and CDR2 is ANQGSEA. The CDR3 sequence is 14 residues long. The CDR3 sequence is CSVYSGTGSYEQFF.

This clonotype counts as medium-sized (0.01 to 0.1%) by frequency. CDR3 sequence reads: CASSPDGSYGYTF. The rearrangement joins TRBV6-1 to TRBJ1-2. The V gene's germline CDR1 is MNHNS and CDR2 SASEGT. CDR3 size: 13 residues.

This clonotype is large by frequency. The chain uses TRBV7-2 and TRBJ2-1; TCRdb gives TRBD2 as the D gene, but with no DNA this cannot be confirmed. Germline CDR1 SGHTA, CDR2 FQGNSA. The CDR3 totals 18 residues. CDR3 residues: CASSGREWTASSYNEQFF.

This chain uses TRBV20-1 with TRBJ1-4. CDR3 length: 15 residues. Germline CDR1 and CDR2: DFQATT and SNEGSKA (reference sequence). The CDR3 loop reads CSARAPRATNEKLFF.

CDR3 amino acids: CASSSGTGKRDTQYF. The chain combines TRBV5-1 with TRBJ2-3; TCRdb's assignment of TRBD1 cannot be checked, as there is no DNA. Germline CDR1 reads SGHRS; CDR2 reads YFSETQ. The CDR3 extends over 15 amino acids.

This clonotype is medium-sized by frequency. The rearrangement links TRBV6-2 or TRBV6-3 to TRBJ2-5; lacking DNA, the TRBD2 call made by TCRdb goes unchecked. From germline, CDR1 is MNHEY and CDR2 SVGEGT. This CDR3 contains 15 residues. The CDR3 protein is CASTHGASGQETQYF.

The chain is built from TRBV20-1 and TRBJ2-7; TCRdb picks TRBD1, but there is no DNA to check that call. The CDR3 totals 17 residues. Germline V lookup: CDR1 DFQATT, CDR2 SNEGSKA (reference sequence). The CDR3 here is CSARGTDPGERSYEQYF.

This clonotype ranks as medium-sized (0.01 to 0.1%) in terms of frequency. The chain has TRBV4-1 and TRBJ2-4; TCRdb's D gene call, TRBD1, goes unchecked for lack of DNA. The CDR3 spans 15 residues. The germline gives CDR1 MGHRA, CDR2 YSYEKL. The chain's CDR3 is CASSQEWGGGNIQYF.

Considering frequency, this clonotype is hyperexpanded. J is TRBJ2-3 and V is TRBV29-1; TCRdb gives TRBD2 as the D gene, but with no DNA this cannot be confirmed. The CDR3 sequence is 15 residues long. Germline V gene lookup returns CDR1 SQVTM and CDR2 ANQGSEA. CDR3 amino acids: CSVEDSGRAPDTQYF.

Judged by frequency, this clonotype is medium-sized (0.01 to 0.1%). The V and J genes are TRBV19 and TRBJ2-4; the TRBD2 assignment by TCRdb is unverifiable without DNA. The CDR3 is made up of 18 amino acids. The germline V gene has CDR1 LNHDA and CDR2 SQIVND (reference sequence). CDR3: CASSLSLGFGTLENIQYF.

The chain is built from TRBV29-1 and TRBJ2-1; there is no DNA to check the TCRdb D call of TRBD1. Germline V gene sequence: CDR1 SQVTM, CDR2 ANQGSEA. The CDR3 loop spans 14 amino acids. CDR3 in amino acids: CSVDLGTGYNEQFF.

This clonotype is called medium-sized based on its frequency. The chain links TRBV29-1 to TRBJ1-4; TCRdb designates TRBD1, a call that cannot be tested without DNA. Germline V gene data show CDR1 as SQVTM and CDR2 as ANQGSEA. The CDR3 runs to 13 residues. CDR3 amino acids: CSVGGAENEKLFF.

This clonotype is deemed medium-sized by its frequency. V usage is TRBV6-6 and J usage is TRBJ1-1; without DNA, the TCRdb call of TRBD1 cannot be checked. The CDR3 is 15 amino acids. CDR1 is MNHNY and CDR2 is SVGAGI in the germline V gene (reference sequence). The CDR3 protein is CASSDGTGGNTEAFF.

V is TRBV27 and J is TRBJ1-5; lacking DNA, the TRBD1 call made by TCRdb goes unchecked. This CDR3 spans 15 amino acids. Germline V CDR1 and CDR2: MNHEY, SMNVEV (reference sequence). The CDR3 is CASRNRADSNQPQHF.

This clonotype ranks as medium-sized in terms of frequency. The genes are TRBV24-1 and TRBJ2-5; the D gene TCRdb calls, TRBD1, cannot be checked with no DNA. Germline CDR1 is KGHDR and CDR2 is SFDVKD. CDR3 length: 14 residues. The CDR3 loop reads CATSDFSGSETQYF.

This chain uses TRBV18 with TRBJ1-3. There are 13 residues in the CDR3. The germline gives CDR1 KGHSH, CDR2 LQKENI. CDR3 protein: CASSPPNGPFIYF.

The J gene is TRBJ2-2, the V gene TRBV7-2; TCRdb's D gene call, TRBD1, goes unchecked for lack of DNA. CDR3 length: 14 residues. Germline CDR1 SGHTA, CDR2 FQGNSA. The CDR3 sequence is CASSPRGDTGELFF. Based on the CDR3 plus reference TRBV7-2 and TRBJ2-2, the full variable domain is GAGVSQSPSNKVTEKGKDVELRCDPISGHTALYWYRQSLGQGLEFLIYFQGNSAPDKSGLPSDRFSAERTGGSVSTLTIQRTQQEDSAVYLCASSPRGDTGELFFGEGSRLTVL.

This clonotype is called medium-sized based on its frequency. The rearrangement joins TRBV18 to TRBJ2-3; absent DNA, TCRdb's TRBD2 call cannot be checked. Germline-derived CDR1 and CDR2 are KGHSH and LQKENI. This CDR3 has 15 residues. The CDR3 region is CASSLSEGRIDTQYF.

This clonotype is identified as medium-sized from frequency. V usage is TRBV20-1 and J usage is TRBJ2-1; without DNA, the TCRdb call of TRBD1 cannot be checked. The CDR3 extends over 13 amino acids. Germline V gene sequence: CDR1 DFQATT, CDR2 SNEGSKA (reference sequence). The chain's CDR3 is CSAPTQGTNEQFF.

Considering frequency, this clonotype is medium-sized. J is TRBJ2-5 and V is TRBV19; TCRdb picks TRBD1, but there is no DNA to check that call. CDR1 LNHDA and CDR2 SQIVND come from the germline V gene (reference sequence). This CDR3 has 16 residues. This chain's CDR3 is CASSSYQGARVETQYF.

Considering frequency, this clonotype is medium-sized. The chain couples TRBV7-3 to TRBJ2-1; the D call of TRBD2 rests on TCRdb alone, since no DNA is present to check it. The CDR3 is made up of 14 amino acids. Germline V gene data show CDR1 as SGHTA and CDR2 as FQGTGA. This CDR3 is CASSRRGGRDEQFF.

The rearrangement links TRBV6-5 to TRBJ1-1; absent DNA, TCRdb's TRBD1 call cannot be checked. This CDR3 is built from 12 residues. Germline CDR1 is MNHEY and CDR2 is SVGAGI. CDR3 sequence reads: CASRGVDTEAFF.

Judged by frequency, this clonotype is medium-sized. The rearrangement links TRBV6-2 or TRBV6-3 to TRBJ2-7. The CDR3 consists of 15 residues. Per the germline V gene, CDR1 is MNHEY and CDR2 is SVGEGT. The CDR3: CASSQPDGSSYEQYF.

The chain recombines TRBV15 with TRBJ2-3. CDR1 LNHNV and CDR2 YYDKDF come from the germline V gene (reference sequence). This CDR3 comprises 13 residues. The CDR3 sequence: CATSRDRTDTQYF.

According to its frequency, this clonotype is medium-sized. The V gene is TRBV6-4, the J gene TRBJ2-3; TCRdb returns TRBD1, unconfirmable since there is no DNA. The CDR3 extends over 14 amino acids. Germline CDR1 and CDR2: MRHNA and SNTAGT. CDR3: CASSGQGGTDTQYF.

This clonotype is classed as medium-sized (0.01 to 0.1%) by frequency. This sequence joins TRBV11-1 and TRBJ2-5; the TCRdb D gene call, TRBD1, has no DNA to confirm it. The CDR3 extends over 14 amino acids. The V gene's germline CDR1 is SGHAT and CDR2 FQDESV (reference sequence). The CDR3 sequence: CASSLAGGGETQYF.

Frequency places this clonotype as medium-sized. The gene calls are TRBV6-2 or TRBV6-3 and TRBJ2-1; TCRdb designates TRBD1, a call that cannot be tested without DNA. Per germline, CDR1 MNHEY and CDR2 SVGEGT. CDR3 length: 16 amino acids. CDR3 sequence: CASSRRTGFSYNEQFF.

The gene calls are TRBV27 and TRBJ2-2; without DNA, the TCRdb call of TRBD2 cannot be checked. Germline CDR1 reads MNHEY; CDR2 reads SMNVEV (reference sequence). The CDR3 runs 15 residues. CDR3 loop: CASSGLARNTGELFF.

This clonotype is medium-sized by frequency. J is TRBJ1-2 and V is TRBV29-1. Germline CDR1 and CDR2: SQVTM and ANQGSEA. The CDR3 is 12 residues long. CDR3 loop: CSVDLQSYGYTF.

This clonotype is medium-sized by frequency. The chain is built from TRBV6-2 or TRBV6-3 and TRBJ2-2. Germline CDR1 is MNHEY and CDR2 is SVGEGT. The CDR3 covers 12 residues. The CDR3 loop reads CASSYGTGELFF.

The chain employs TRBV7-9 and TRBJ1-2; absent DNA, TCRdb's TRBD1 call cannot be checked. This CDR3 has 14 residues. CDR1 is SEHNR, CDR2 FQNEAQ, per germline (reference sequence). The CDR3 reads CASRMDSLNYGYTF. Complete variable domain (other parts from reference TRBV7-9 and TRBJ1-2): DTGVSQNPRHKITKRGQNVTFRCDPISEHNRLYWYRQTLGQGPEFLTYFQNEAQLEKSRLLSDRFSAERPKGSFSTLEIQRTEQGDSAMYLCASRMDSLNYGYTFGSGTRLTVV.